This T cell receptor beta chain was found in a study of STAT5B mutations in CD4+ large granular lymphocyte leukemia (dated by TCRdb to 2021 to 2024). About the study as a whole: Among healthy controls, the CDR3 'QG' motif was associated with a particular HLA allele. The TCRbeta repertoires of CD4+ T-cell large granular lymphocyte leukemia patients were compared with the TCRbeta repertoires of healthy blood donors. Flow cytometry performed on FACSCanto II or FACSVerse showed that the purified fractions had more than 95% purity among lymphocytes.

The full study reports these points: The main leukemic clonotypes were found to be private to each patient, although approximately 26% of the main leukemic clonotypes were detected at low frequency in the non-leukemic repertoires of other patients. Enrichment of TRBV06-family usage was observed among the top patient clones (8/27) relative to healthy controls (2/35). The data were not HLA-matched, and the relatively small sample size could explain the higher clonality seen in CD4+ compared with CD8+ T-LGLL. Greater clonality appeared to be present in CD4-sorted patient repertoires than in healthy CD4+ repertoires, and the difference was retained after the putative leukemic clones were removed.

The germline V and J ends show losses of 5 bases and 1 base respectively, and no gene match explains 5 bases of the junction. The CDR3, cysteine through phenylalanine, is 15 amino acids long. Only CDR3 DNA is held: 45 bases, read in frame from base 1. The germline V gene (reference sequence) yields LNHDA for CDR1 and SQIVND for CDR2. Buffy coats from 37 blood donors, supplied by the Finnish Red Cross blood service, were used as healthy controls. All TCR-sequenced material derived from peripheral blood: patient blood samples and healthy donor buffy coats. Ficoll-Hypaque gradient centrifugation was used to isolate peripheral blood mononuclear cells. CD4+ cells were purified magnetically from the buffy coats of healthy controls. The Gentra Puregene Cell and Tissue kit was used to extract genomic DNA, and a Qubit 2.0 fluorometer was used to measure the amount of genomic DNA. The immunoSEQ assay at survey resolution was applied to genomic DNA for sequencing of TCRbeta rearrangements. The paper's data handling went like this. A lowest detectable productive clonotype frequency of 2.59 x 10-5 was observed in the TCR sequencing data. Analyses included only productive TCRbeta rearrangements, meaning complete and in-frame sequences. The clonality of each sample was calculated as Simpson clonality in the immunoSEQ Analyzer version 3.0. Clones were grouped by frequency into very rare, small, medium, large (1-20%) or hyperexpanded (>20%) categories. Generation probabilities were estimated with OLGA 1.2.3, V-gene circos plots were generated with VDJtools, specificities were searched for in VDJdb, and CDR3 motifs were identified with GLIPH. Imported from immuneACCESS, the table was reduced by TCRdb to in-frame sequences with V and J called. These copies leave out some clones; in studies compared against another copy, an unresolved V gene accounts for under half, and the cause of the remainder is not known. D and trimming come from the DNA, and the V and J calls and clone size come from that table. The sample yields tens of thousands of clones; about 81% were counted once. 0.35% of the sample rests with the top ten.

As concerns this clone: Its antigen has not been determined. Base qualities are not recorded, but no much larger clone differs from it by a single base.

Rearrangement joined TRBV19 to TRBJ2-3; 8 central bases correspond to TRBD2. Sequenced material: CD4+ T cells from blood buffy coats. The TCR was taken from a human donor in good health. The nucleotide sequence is TGTGCCAGTAGTCTACAGACTAGCGGCACAGATACGCAGTATTTT. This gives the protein CASSLQTSGTDTQYF.